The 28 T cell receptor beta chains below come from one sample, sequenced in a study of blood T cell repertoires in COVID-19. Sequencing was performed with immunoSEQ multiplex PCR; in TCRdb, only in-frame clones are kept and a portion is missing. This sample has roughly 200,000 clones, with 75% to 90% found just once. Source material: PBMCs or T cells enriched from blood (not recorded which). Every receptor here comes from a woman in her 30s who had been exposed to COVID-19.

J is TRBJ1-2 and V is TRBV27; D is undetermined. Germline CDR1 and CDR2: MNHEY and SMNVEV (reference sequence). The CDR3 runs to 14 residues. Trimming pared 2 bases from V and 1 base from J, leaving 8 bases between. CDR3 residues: CASSLSEDNYGYTF. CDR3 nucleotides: TGTGCCAGCAGTTTAAGCGAGGATAACTATGGCTACACCTTC.

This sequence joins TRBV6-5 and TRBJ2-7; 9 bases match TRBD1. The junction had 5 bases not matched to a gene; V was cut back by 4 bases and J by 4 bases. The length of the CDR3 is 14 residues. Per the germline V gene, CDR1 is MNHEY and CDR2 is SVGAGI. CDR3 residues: CASSLGQGTYEQYF. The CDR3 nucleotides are TGTGCCAGCAGTTTGGGACAGGGTACGTACGAGCAGTACTTC.

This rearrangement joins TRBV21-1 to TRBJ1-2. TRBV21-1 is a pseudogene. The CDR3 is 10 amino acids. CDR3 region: CASSSRGYTF. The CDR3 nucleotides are TGTGCCAGCAGCTCCCGTGGCTACACCTTC.

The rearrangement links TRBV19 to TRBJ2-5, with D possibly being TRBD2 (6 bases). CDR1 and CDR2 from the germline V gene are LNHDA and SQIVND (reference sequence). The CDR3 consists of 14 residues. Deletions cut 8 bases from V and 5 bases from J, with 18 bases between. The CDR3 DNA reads TGTGCCAGTTCATCCTTAACGGGGGACGAGACCCAGTACTTC. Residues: CASSSLTGDETQYF.

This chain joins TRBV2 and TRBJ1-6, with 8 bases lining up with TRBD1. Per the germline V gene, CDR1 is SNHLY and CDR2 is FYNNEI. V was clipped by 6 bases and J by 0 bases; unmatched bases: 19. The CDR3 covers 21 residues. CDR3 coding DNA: TGTGCCAGCAGCCAGCAGACAGGGGCGTATGACGCTAGCTCCTATAATTCACCCCTCCACTTT. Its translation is CASSQQTGAYDASSYNSPLHF.

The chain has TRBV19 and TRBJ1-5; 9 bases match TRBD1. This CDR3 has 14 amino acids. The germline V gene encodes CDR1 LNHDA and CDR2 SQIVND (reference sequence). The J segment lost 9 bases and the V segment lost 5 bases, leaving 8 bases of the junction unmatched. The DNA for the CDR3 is TGTGCCAGTAGTGCGGGACAGGGACTCGGGCCCCAGCATTTT. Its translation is CASSAGQGLGPQHF.

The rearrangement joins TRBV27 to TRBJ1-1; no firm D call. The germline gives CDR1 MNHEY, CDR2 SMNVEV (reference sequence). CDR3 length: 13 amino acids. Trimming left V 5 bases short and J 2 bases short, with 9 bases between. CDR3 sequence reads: CASSPIGNTEAFF. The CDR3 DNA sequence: TGTGCCAGCAGTCCAATCGGTAACACTGAAGCTTTCTTT.

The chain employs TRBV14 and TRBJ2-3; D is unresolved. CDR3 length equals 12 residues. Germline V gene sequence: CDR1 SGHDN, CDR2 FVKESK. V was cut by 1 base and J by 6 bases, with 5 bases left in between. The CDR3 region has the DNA TGTGCCAGCAGCCAAGCGAGGGATACGCAGTATTTT. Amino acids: CASSQARDTQYF.

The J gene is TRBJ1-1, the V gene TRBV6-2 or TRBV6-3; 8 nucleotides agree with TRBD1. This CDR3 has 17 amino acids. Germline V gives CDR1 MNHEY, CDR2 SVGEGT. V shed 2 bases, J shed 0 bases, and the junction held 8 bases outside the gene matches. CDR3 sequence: CASSYPADRGMNTEAFF. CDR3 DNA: TGTGCCAGCAGTTACCCCGCCGACAGGGGTATGAACACTGAAGCTTTCTTT.

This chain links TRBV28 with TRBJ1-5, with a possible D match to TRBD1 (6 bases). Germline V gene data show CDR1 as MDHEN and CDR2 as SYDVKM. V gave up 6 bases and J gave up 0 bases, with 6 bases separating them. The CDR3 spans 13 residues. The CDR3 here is CASRGASNQPQHF. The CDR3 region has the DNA TGTGCCAGCAGGGGGGCTAGCAATCAGCCCCAGCATTTT.

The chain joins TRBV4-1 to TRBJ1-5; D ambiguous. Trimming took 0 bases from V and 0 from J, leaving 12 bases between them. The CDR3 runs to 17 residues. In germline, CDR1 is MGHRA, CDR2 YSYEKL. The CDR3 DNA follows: TGCGCCAGCAGCCAAGATCCCCCGGGATTTAGCAATCAGCCCCAGCATTTT. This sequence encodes CASSQDPPGFSNQPQHF.

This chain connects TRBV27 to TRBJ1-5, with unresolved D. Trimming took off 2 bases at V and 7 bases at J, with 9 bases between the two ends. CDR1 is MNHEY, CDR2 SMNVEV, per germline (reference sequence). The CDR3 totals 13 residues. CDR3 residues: CASSLGEPQPQHF. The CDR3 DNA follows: TGTGCCAGCAGTTTAGGGGAGCCGCAGCCCCAGCATTTT.

DNA of the CDR3: TGTGCCAGTCAGGGGGCAACTAATGAAAAACTGTTTTTT. Residues: CASQGATNEKLFF. The chain recombines TRBV7-9 with TRBJ1-4; the match to TRBD1 covers 7 bases. The CDR3 spans 13 residues. Germline assignment: CDR1 SEHNR and CDR2 FQNEAQ (reference sequence). The trim removed 9 bases at V and 0 bases at J, leaving 1 base unmatched.

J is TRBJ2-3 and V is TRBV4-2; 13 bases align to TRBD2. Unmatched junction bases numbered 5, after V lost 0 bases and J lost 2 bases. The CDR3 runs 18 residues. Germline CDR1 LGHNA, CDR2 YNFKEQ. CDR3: CASSQDGLAGAFTDTQYF. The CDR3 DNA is TGTGCCAGCAGCCAAGACGGACTAGCGGGGGCCTTCACAGATACGCAGTATTTT.

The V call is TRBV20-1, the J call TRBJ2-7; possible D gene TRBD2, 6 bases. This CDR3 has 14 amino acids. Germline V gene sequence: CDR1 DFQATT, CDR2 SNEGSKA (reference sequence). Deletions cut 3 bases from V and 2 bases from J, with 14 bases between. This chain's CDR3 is CSASFEEGAYEQYF. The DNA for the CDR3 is TGCAGTGCTAGTTTTGAGGAGGGAGCCTACGAGCAGTACTTC.

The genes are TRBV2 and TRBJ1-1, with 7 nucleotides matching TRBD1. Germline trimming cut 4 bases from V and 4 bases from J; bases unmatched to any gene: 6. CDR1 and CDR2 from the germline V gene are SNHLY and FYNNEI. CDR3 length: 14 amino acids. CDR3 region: CASSGRQGGTEAFF. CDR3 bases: TGTGCCAGCAGTGGACGACAGGGAGGCACTGAAGCTTTCTTT.

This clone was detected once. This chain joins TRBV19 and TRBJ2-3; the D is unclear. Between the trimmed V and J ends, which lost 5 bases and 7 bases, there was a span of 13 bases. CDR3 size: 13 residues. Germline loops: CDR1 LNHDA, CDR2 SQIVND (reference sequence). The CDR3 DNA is TGTGCCAGTAGTCCTCCCCCCGAGTATACGCAGTATTTT. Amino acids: CASSPPPEYTQYF.

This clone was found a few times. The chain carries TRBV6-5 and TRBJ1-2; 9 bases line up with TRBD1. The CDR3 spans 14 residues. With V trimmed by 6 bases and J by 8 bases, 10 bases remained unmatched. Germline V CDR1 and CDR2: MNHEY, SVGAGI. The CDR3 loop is CASSDTGTGLGYTF. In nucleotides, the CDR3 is TGTGCCAGCAGCGATACCGGGACAGGGCTGGGCTACACCTTC.

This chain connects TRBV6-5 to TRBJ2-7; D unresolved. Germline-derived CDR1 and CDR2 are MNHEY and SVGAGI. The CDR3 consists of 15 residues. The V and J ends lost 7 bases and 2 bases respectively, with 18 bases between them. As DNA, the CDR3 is TGTGCCAGCAAAAAAGACGAGGCATTCACCTACGAGCAGTACTTC. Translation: CASKKDEAFTYEQYF.

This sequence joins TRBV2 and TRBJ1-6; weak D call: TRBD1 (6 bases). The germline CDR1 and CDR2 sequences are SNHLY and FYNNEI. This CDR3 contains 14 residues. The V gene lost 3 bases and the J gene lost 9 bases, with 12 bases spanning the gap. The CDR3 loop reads CASSERTVGSPLHF. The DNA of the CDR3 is TGTGCCAGCAGTGAGCGGACAGTCGGTTCACCCCTCCACTTT.

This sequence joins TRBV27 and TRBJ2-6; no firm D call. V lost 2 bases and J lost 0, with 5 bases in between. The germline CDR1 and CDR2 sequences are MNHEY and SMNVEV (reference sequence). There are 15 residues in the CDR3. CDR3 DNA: TGTGCCAGCAGTTTAATCCACTCTGGGGCCAACGTCCTGACTTTC. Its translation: CASSLIHSGANVLTF. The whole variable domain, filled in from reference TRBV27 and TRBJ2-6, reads EAQVTQNPRYLITVTGKKLTVTCSQNMNHEYMSWYRQDPGLGLRQIYYSMNVEVTDKGDVPEGYKVSRKEKRNFPLILESPSPNQTSLYFCASSLIHSGANVLTFGAGSRLTVL.

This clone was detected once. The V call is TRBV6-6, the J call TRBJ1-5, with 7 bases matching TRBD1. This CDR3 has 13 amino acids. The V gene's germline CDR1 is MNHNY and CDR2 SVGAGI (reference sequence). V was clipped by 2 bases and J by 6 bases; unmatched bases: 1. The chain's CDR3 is CASSYDRVQPQHF. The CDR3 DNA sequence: TGTGCCAGCAGTTACGACAGGGTTCAGCCCCAGCATTTT.

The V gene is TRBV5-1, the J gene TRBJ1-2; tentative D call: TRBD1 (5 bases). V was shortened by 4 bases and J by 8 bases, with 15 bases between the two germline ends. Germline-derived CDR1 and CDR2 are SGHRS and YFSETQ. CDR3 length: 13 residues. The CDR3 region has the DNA TGCGCCAGCAGCCCCAAGTTGACAGACGGCTACACCTTC. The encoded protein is CASSPKLTDGYTF.

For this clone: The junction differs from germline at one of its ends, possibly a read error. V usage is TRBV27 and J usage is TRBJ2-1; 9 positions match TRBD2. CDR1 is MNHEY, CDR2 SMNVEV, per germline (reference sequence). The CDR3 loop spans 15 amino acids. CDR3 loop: CASSLFSGGFNGQFF. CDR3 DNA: TGTGCCAGCAGTTTATTTAGCGGGGGATTCAATGGGCAGTTCTTC.

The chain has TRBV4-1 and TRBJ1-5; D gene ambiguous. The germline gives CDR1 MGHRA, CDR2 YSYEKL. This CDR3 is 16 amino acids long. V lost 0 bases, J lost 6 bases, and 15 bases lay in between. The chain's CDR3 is CASSQEVVARGQPQHF. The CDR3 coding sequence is TGCGCCAGCAGCCAAGAGGTGGTTGCCCGCGGTCAGCCCCAGCATTTT.

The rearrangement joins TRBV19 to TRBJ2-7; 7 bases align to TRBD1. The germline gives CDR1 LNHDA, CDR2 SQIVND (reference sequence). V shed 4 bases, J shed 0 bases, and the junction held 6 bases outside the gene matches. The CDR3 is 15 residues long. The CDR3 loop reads CASSKQGDSSYEQYF. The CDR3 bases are TGTGCCAGTAGTAAGCAGGGGGACAGCTCCTACGAGCAGTACTTC.

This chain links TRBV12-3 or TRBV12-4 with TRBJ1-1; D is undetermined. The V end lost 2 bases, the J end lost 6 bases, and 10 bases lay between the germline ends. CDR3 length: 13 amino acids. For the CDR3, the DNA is TGTGCCAGCAGTTTAAGGGAGGTGGCTGAAGCTTTCTTT. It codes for CASSLREVAEAFF.

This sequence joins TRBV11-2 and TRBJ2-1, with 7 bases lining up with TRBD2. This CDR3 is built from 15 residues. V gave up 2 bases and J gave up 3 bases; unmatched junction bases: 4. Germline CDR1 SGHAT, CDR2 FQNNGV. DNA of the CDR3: TGTGCCAGCAGCTTAATATCGGGGGGCTACAATGAGCAGTTCTTC. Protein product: CASSLISGGYNEQFF.